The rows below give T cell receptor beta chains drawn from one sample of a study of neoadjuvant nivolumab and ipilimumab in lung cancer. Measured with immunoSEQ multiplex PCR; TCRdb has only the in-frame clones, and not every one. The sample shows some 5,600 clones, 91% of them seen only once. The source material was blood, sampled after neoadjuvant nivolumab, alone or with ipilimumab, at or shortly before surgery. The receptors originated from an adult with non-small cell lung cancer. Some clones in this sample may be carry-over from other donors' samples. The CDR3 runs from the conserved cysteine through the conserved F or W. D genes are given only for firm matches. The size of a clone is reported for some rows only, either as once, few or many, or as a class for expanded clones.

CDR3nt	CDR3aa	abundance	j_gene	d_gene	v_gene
TGTGCCAGCCACAGGTTACCGGGAGCTTTCTTT	CASHRLPGAFF	-	TRBJ1-1	-	TRBV7-8
TGTGCCAGCAGTTACTCGGGACAGGAACCCTACAATGAGCAGTTCTTC	CASSYSGQEPYNEQFF	-	TRBJ2-1	TRBD1	TRBV6-6
TGTGCCAGTAGTATACAGGGGGCGCATAACACAGATACGCAGTATTTT	CASSIQGAHNTDTQYF	once	TRBJ2-3	TRBD1	TRBV19
TGTGCCAGCAGGAGAACAGCTTCGTGGACTAGCTCTGAGCAGTTCTTC	CASRRTASWTSSEQFF	-	TRBJ2-1	TRBD2	TRBV5-8
TGTGCCATACTACTAGCGGGGACCTACGAGCAGTACTTC	CAILLAGTYEQYF	-	TRBJ2-7	TRBD2	TRBV30
TGTGCCAGCAGCTTGGCAGCCGGGGCCTCCGGGGGCTACACCTTC	CASSLAAGASGGYTF	-	TRBJ1-2	-	TRBV5-5
TGTGCCAGCAGCCAACAGGGTGAGGAGACCCAGTACTTC	CASSQQGEETQYF	-	TRBJ2-5	-	TRBV7-3
TGTGCCAGCGGCATCGGGGGGGCCCAGTACTTC	CASGIGGAQYF	-	TRBJ2-5	TRBD2	TRBV7-8
TGCGCCAGCCGACTGGGACTAGCCAATAGTGGGGAGCTGTTTTTT	CASRLGLANSGELFF	-	TRBJ2-2	TRBD2	TRBV5-1
TGTGCCAGCAGCTTGACGGCCAGGGGGCTTACAGATACGCAGTATTTT	CASSLTARGLTDTQYF	-	TRBJ2-3	TRBD1	TRBV5-6
TGTGCCAGCAGCATCCGGGGAGGGGGCGATCTCAGTGAGACCCAGTACTTC	CASSIRGGGDLSETQYF	-	TRBJ2-5	-	TRBV9
TGTGCCAGCAGCCCCCTCTTTCGTTCCTACGAGCAGTACTTC	CASSPLFRSYEQYF	-	TRBJ2-7	-	TRBV9
TGTGCCAGCAGCTTAGCAAGGACTAGGAGAAATGAGCAGTTCTTC	CASSLARTRRNEQFF	once	TRBJ2-1	TRBD2	TRBV7-8
TGTGCCAGTAGTCTCAGGTGGCGGAACACTGAAGCTTTCTTT	CASSLRWRNTEAFF	-	TRBJ1-1	-	TRBV19
TGCGCCAGCAGCTTAGGTGGCTCAGGCTACGAGCAGTACTTC	CASSLGGSGYEQYF	-	TRBJ2-7	-	TRBV5-1
TGTGCCAGCACCACGGGGGGATTAAGAACTAATGAAAAACTGTTTTTT	CASTTGGLRTNEKLFF	-	TRBJ1-4	-	TRBV2
TGTGCCAGCAGTGTGATCGTGGGGACCTATGGCTACACCTTC	CASSVIVGTYGYTF	once	TRBJ1-2	-	TRBV2
TGTGCCAGCAGCGCAAACCGCGGGACGCAGCTGGAGACCCAGTACTTC	CASSANRGTQLETQYF	-	TRBJ2-5	-	TRBV9
TGTGCCAGCTCACCGCCTAGCGTGGATGAGCAGTTCTTC	CASSPPSVDEQFF	-	TRBJ2-1	-	TRBV18
TGTGCCAGCAGTGCGGCCAATACGCAGTATTTT	CASSAANTQYF	once	TRBJ2-3	-	TRBV25-1
TGTGCCAGCAGCGTAGGCTCTAGCGGCTCCTACAATGAGCAGTTCTTC	CASSVGSSGSYNEQFF	-	TRBJ2-1	TRBD2	TRBV9
TGTGCCAGCAGCTTAAGTAGACAGTCCTACGAGCAGTACTTC	CASSLSRQSYEQYF	-	TRBJ2-7	-	TRBV11-2